The rows below give T cell receptor beta chains drawn from one sample of a study of cytomegalovirus exposure and HLA in healthy donors. Generated by immunoSEQ multiplex PCR, the TCRdb table keeps only in-frame clones and is missing some. This table holds around 150,000 clones, 76% found once. The specimen was PBMCs. These TCRs come from a man aged 35 to 55 in good health and CMV-seronegative. Both conserved end residues are part of each CDR3. Each record gives: D gene, V gene, clone size, J gene, CDR3 protein, CDR3 DNA. A D gene is named only where the DNA matches it firmly. Clone size appears in some rows only: once, few, many, or a class for an expanded clone.

.	TRBV28	few	TRBJ1-3	CASSGPPRSGGNTIYF	TGTGCCAGCTCAGGCCCACCCCGCAGCGGGGGAAACACCATATATTTT
TRBD2	TRBV2	few	TRBJ2-2	CASIAGEDTGELFF	TGTGCCAGCATAGCGGGAGAGGACACCGGGGAGCTGTTTTTT
.	TRBV5-6	.	TRBJ1-1	CASMTVGTDTEAFF	TGTGCCAGCATGACAGTTGGCACGGACACTGAAGCTTTCTTT
.	TRBV9	.	TRBJ2-1	CASSVSDYNEQFF	TGTGCCAGCAGCGTCTCAGATTACAATGAGCAGTTCTTC
.	TRBV5-4	.	TRBJ2-6	CASSLGRASSGANVLTF	TGTGCCAGCAGCTTGGGCAGGGCGAGCTCTGGGGCCAACGTCCTGACTTTC
.	TRBV7-9	.	TRBJ2-7	CATESERGSYEQYF	TGTGCTACAGAATCGGAACGGGGGTCCTACGAGCAGTACTTC
TRBD2	TRBV2	.	TRBJ2-2	CASSRTRGTGELFF	TGTGCCAGCAGCCGGACTAGGGGCACCGGGGAGCTGTTTTTT
TRBD1	TRBV7-9	.	TRBJ1-1	CASSYRGNTEAFF	TGTGCCAGCAGCTACAGGGGGAACACTGAAGCTTTCTTT
TRBD2	TRBV4-3	few	TRBJ2-7	CASSQTRTSGAHEQYF	TGCGCCAGCAGCCAGACAAGGACTAGCGGGGCCCACGAGCAGTACTTC
TRBD1	TRBV9	.	TRBJ1-2	CASSVGDRGYGYTF	TGTGCCAGCAGCGTAGGGGACAGGGGGTATGGCTACACCTTC
.	TRBV19	.	TRBJ1-2	CASSIGTKGYDGYTF	TGTGCCAGTAGTATAGGGACGAAGGGGTACGATGGCTACACCTTC
TRBD2	TRBV11-2	.	TRBJ2-3	CASSLDMVRGDTDTQYF	TGTGCCAGCAGCTTAGATATGGTGCGGGGGGACACAGATACGCAGTATTTT
TRBD1	TRBV5-1	.	TRBJ1-4	CASSLSPGQGNEKLFF	TGCGCCAGCAGCTTGTCCCCGGGACAGGGTAATGAAAAACTGTTTTTT
TRBD1	TRBV7-9	.	TRBJ2-7	CASSYRPGQGAGEQYF	TGTGCCAGCAGCTACAGACCGGGACAGGGGGCCGGCGAGCAGTACTTC
TRBD1	TRBV5-8	.	TRBJ2-7	CASSLGTGVSEQYF	TGTGCCAGCAGCTTGGGGACAGGGGTTTCCGAGCAGTACTTC
.	TRBV2	.	TRBJ1-2	CASSTRAGGSYGYTF	TGTGCCAGCAGCACCAGGGCGGGGGGCAGCTATGGCTACACCTTC
.	TRBV28	.	TRBJ1-5	CASSFRAAQHF	TGTGCCAGCAGTTTCAGGGCAGCCCAGCATTTT
.	TRBV5-1	.	TRBJ1-4	CASSLGPEGEKLFF	TGCGCCAGCAGCTTAGGACCCGAGGGCGAAAAACTGTTTTTT
.	TRBV29-1	.	TRBJ1-4	CSVEFTSGKLFF	TGCAGCGTTGAATTTACCTCCGGAAAACTGTTTTTT
TRBD2	TRBV7-9	.	TRBJ2-2	CASSLGAGVTGELFF	TGTGCCAGCAGCTTGGGCGCGGGAGTCACCGGGGAGCTGTTTTTT
.	TRBV6-1	.	TRBJ2-3	CASIRGFGDTQYF	TGTGCCAGCATTAGGGGGTTTGGAGATACGCAGTATTTT
TRBD1	TRBV12-5	.	TRBJ2-4	CASGPSGGTGGTHIQYF	TGTGCTAGTGGCCCGAGCGGTGGGACAGGGGGAACGCACATTCAGTACTTC
.	TRBV10-3	.	TRBJ1-6	CAIQPGDRNNSPLHF	TGTGCCATCCAACCGGGTGACCGTAATAATTCACCCCTCCACTTT
TRBD2	TRBV27	once	TRBJ2-5	CASRGTSGSGETQYF	TGTGCCAGCAGAGGGACTAGCGGGAGTGGGGAGACCCAGTACTTC
.	TRBV19	once	TRBJ2-1	CASSQGTYNEQFF	TGTGCCAGTAGTCAGGGGACCTACAATGAGCAGTTCTTC
TRBD1	TRBV7-3	.	TRBJ2-2	CASSSGGARTGELFF	TGTGCCAGCAGCTCAGGGGGCGCGAGAACCGGGGAGCTGTTTTTT
.	TRBV5-1	few	TRBJ1-2	CASSSMDSDYNYGYTF	TGCGCCAGCAGCTCGATGGACAGCGACTATAACTATGGCTACACCTTC
TRBD1	TRBV7-2	.	TRBJ2-5	CASSLRTGGPETQYF	TGTGCCAGCAGTCTCCGGACAGGGGGACCGGAGACCCAGTACTTC
.	TRBV11-3	.	TRBJ2-7	CASSFPQGYEQYF	TGTGCCAGCAGCTTTCCTCAGGGCTACGAGCAGTACTTC
TRBD2	TRBV4-3	.	TRBJ2-1	CASSQGSGGSEQFF	TGCGCCAGCAGCCAAGGTTCCGGGGGGAGTGAGCAGTTCTTC
TRBD2	TRBV19	.	TRBJ2-7	CASSIDVGSGDLTYEQYF	TGTGCCAGTAGTATAGATGTGGGTAGCGGGGACCTCACCTACGAGCAGTACTTC
.	TRBV19	.	TRBJ1-1	CASRETFTLNTEAFF	TGTGCCAGTAGAGAGACATTTACCTTGAACACTGAAGCTTTCTTT
.	TRBV2	.	TRBJ2-7	CASSIYREFSYEQYF	TGTGCCAGCAGTATCTACAGGGAATTCTCCTACGAGCAGTACTTC
TRBD1	TRBV27	.	TRBJ1-4	CASSGTGLSTNEKLFF	TGTGCCAGCAGTGGGACAGGCCTTTCAACTAATGAAAAACTGTTTTTT
.	TRBV4-3	.	TRBJ2-5	CASSQEVWGGWTQYF	TGCGCCAGCAGCCAAGAAGTCTGGGGAGGCTGGACCCAGTACTTC
.	TRBV7-7	few	TRBJ2-1	CASSRTQYNEQFF	TGTGCCAGCAGCAGGACTCAGTACAATGAGCAGTTCTTC
TRBD1	TRBV19	.	TRBJ1-3	CASSTQGARSGNTIYF	TGTGCCAGTAGTACTCAGGGGGCTCGCTCTGGAAACACCATATATTTT
TRBD2	TRBV9	once	TRBJ2-3	CASSVQGLAGSGDTQYF	TGTGCCAGCAGCGTCCAGGGACTAGCGGGATCGGGAGATACGCAGTATTTT
TRBD1	TRBV9	.	TRBJ1-5	CASSATGDWNQPQHF	TGTGCCAGCAGCGCGACAGGGGATTGGAATCAGCCCCAGCATTTT
.	TRBV18	.	TRBJ2-7	CASSPTGVSSYEQYF	TGTGCCAGCTCACCGACAGGAGTAAGCTCCTACGAGCAGTACTTC
TRBD2	TRBV4-2	few	TRBJ2-1	CASSQNGREYYNEQFF	TGTGCCAGCAGCCAAAATGGGCGGGAGTACTACAATGAGCAGTTCTTC
.	TRBV6-1	.	TRBJ2-4	CASSEVSQLAKNIQYF	TGTGCCAGCAGTGAAGTTTCACAGCTAGCCAAGAACATTCAGTACTTC
TRBD1	TRBV20-1	.	TRBJ1-5	CSASRQGPQHF	TGCAGTGCTAGCCGACAGGGGCCCCAGCATTTT
.	TRBV6-5	once	TRBJ2-2	CATNRAFSNTGELFF	TGTGCCACTAACAGAGCCTTCTCGAACACCGGGGAGCTGTTTTTT
TRBD1	TRBV28	.	TRBJ1-5	CASSLSGGQPQHF	TGTGCCAGCAGTTTGTCAGGGGGTCAGCCCCAGCATTTT
.	TRBV6-5	.	TRBJ1-3	CASRDGKPGNTIYF	TGTGCCAGCAGGGACGGGAAGCCTGGAAACACCATATATTTT
TRBD1	TRBV4-3	.	TRBJ2-7	CASSQDRNRGSEQYF	TGCGCCAGCAGCCAAGATCGGAACAGGGGGTCCGAGCAGTACTTC
.	TRBV30	.	TRBJ2-1	CAWSVRGLESYNEQFF	TGTGCCTGGAGTGTAAGGGGACTGGAAAGCTACAATGAGCAGTTCTTC
.	TRBV2	.	TRBJ2-5	CASSSSGSRRETQYF	TGTGCCAGCAGCAGTTCCGGGAGCAGAAGGGAGACCCAGTACTTC